This T cell receptor (beta chain) was sequenced in a study of cytomegalovirus exposure and HLA in healthy donors (dated by TCRdb to 2017 to 2019). Background on the whole study: A later analysis indicated that the 120 or so validation repertoires were generated on the platform also employed for the 600 to 750 repertoires of the first cohort. The study aimed to test whether cataloging public T cell receptors could reveal signatures of past pathogen exposure. Along with the approximately 650-subject first cohort, a separate validation cohort of approximately 110 different subjects was used. High-throughput TCR immunosequencing, statistical association of individual TCRs with disease status, and machine learning were combined to predict cytomegalovirus infection status.

Receptor libraries were prepared by the immunoSEQ multiplex PCR assay. The source study handled its data this way. To diagnose cytomegalovirus status from the catalog of TCR beta chain sequences, a statistical classification framework was built. TCRdb stores this immuneACCESS table with in-frame sequences only. Part of the clones is absent; in the studies checked, under half of the shortfall reflects unresolved V genes, and no reason is known for the rest. That table supplies the V and J calls and clone size; D and trimming were determined from the DNA. This sample is represented by fewer than 250,000 clones; approximately 82% of them were singletons. Around 5.6% of the sample goes to the ten largest clones. Results and caveats for the whole study, not just this receptor: A later analysis had no HLA typing for the validation cohort, so co-occurrence there was scored across all 130 or so repertoires. The authors suggested that the approach could potentially be generalized to other disease states and immunological phenotypes. While some public TCRs were present in many individuals, most TCR sequences turned up only very rarely across donors. A later analysis found that TCRs clustered in the first cohort also tended to co-occur in the roughly 120 validation repertoires, with approximately 94% of cluster scores above 0. A total of 150 to 200 TCR beta chains were listed by the study as associated with cytomegalovirus. In vitro tests confirmed that three of the cytomegalovirus-associated TCR beta chains recognize cytomegalovirus antigens. In both the original and validation cohorts, the classifier was reported to diagnose cytomegalovirus status with high specificity and sensitivity.

The donors belonged to the validation cohort of over a hundred subjects, which was separate from the roughly 700-subject first cohort. CDR1 is given as MNHNS and CDR2 as SASEGT, both from the germline V gene. Counted from cysteine to phenylalanine, this CDR3 has 17 amino acids. The read is trimmed to its CDR3 DNA, 51 bases read in frame from base 1. V and J lose 3 bases and 4 bases, and a span of 19 bases separates them. As for this clone: The specificity of this receptor is unknown. No per-base quality is available; no much larger clone lies one base away.

The chain is assembled from TRBV6-1 and TRBJ1-3, with no reliable assignment of the D segment. The source is a young woman in good health and CMV-seronegative. Sequences were obtained from PBMCs. CDR3 protein: CASSEAGNVRPGNTIYF. In nucleotides, the sequence is TGTGCCAGCAGTGAGGCGGGGAATGTACGTCCCGGAAACACCATATATTTT.